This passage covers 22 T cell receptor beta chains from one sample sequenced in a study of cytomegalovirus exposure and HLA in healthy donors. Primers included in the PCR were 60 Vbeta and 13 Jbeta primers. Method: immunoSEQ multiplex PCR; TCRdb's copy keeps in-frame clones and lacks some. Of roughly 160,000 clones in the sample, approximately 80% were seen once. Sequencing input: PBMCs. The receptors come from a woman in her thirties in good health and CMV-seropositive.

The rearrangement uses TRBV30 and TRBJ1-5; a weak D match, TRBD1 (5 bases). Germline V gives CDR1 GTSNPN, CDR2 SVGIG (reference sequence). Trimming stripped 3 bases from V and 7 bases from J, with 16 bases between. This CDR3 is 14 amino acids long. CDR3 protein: CAWSKGGVTQPQHF. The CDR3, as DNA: TGTGCCTGGAGCAAGGGAGGGGTAACACAGCCCCAGCATTTT.

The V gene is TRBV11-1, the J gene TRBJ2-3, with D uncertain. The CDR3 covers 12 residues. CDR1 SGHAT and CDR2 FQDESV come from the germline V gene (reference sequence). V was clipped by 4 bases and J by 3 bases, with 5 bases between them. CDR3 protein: CASSSGTDTQYF. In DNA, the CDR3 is TGTGCCAGCAGCTCCGGGACAGATACGCAGTATTTT.

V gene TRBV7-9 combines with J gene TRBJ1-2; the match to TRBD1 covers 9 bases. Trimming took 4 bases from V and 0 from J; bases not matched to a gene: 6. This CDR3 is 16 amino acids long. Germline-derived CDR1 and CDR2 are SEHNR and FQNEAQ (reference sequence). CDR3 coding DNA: TGTGCCAGCAGCTCCGACAGGGGGATTTCTAACTATGGCTACACCTTC. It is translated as CASSSDRGISNYGYTF.

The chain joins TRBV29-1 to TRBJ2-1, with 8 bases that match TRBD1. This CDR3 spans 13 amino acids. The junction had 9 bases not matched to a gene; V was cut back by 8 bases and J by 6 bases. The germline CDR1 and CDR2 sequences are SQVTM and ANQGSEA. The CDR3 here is CSSSDRASNEQFF. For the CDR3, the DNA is TGCAGCTCCTCGGACAGGGCTTCCAATGAGCAGTTCTTC.

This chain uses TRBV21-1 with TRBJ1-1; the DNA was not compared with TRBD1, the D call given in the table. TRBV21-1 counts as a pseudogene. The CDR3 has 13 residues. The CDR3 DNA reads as TGTGCCAGCAGCATCTGGCAAAACACTGAAGCTTTCTTT. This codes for CASSIWQNTEAFF.

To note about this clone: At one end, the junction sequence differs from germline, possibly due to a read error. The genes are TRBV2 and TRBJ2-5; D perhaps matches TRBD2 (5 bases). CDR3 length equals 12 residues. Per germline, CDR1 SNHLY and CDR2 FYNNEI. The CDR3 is CASIRGPETRYF. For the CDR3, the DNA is TGTGCCAGCATCCGGGGTCCGGAGACCCGGTACTTC.

CDR3 nucleotides: TGTGCCAGCAGCCAACCCGGGTTCACAGATACGCAGTATTTT. Its translation is CASSQPGFTDTQYF. V gene TRBV4-2 combines with J gene TRBJ2-3, with D uncertain. V shed 2 bases and J shed 2 bases, with 8 bases lying between them. This CDR3 has 14 amino acids. Per germline, CDR1 LGHNA and CDR2 YNFKEQ.

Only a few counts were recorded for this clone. CDR3 protein: CASSYRSNQPQHF. CDR3 sequence (DNA): TGTGCCAGCAGTTACCGTAGCAATCAGCCCCAGCATTTT. The V gene is TRBV6-5, the J gene TRBJ1-5; D remains ambiguous. Germline-derived CDR1 and CDR2 are MNHEY and SVGAGI. V lost 2 bases and J 0 bases, leaving 2 bases between the germline ends. The CDR3 totals 13 residues.

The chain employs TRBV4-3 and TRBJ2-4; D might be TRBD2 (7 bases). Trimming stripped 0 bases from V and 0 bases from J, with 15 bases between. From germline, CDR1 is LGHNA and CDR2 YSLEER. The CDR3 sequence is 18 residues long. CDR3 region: CASSQEGGAGLAKNIQYF. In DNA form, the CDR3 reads TGCGCCAGCAGCCAAGAAGGGGGGGCAGGTTTAGCCAAAAACATTCAGTACTTC.

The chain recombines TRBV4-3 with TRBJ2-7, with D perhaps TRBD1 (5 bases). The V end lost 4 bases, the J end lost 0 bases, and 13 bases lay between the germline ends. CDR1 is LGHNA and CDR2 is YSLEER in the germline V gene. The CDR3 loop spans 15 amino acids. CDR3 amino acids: CASSRSGISSYEQYF. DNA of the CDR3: TGCGCCAGCAGCCGATCAGGGATAAGCTCCTACGAGCAGTACTTC.

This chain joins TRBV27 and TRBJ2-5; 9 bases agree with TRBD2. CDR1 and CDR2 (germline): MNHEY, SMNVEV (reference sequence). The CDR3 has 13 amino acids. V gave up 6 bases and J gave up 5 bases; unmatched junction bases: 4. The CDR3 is CASRLAGVETQYF. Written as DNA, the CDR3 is TGTGCCAGCAGATTAGCGGGGGTGGAGACCCAGTACTTC.

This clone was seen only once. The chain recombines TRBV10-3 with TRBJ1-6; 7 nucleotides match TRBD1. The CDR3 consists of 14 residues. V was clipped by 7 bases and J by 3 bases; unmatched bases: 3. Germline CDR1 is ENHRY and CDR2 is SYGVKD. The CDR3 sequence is CAIKRQGYNSPLHF. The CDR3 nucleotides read TGTGCCATCAAGCGACAGGGCTATAATTCACCCCTCCACTTT.

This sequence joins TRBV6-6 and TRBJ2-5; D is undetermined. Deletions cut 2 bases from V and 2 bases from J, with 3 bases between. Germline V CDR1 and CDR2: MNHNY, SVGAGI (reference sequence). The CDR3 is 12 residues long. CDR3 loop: CASSYQQETQYF. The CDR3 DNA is TGTGCCAGCAGTTACCAGCAAGAGACCCAGTACTTC.

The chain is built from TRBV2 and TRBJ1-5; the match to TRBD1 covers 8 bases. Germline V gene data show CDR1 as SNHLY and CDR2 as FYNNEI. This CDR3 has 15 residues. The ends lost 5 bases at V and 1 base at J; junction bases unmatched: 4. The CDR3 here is CASSKTGESNQPQHF. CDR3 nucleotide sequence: TGTGCCAGCAGTAAGACAGGGGAGAGCAATCAGCCCCAGCATTTT. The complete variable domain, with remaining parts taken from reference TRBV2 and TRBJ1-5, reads EPEVTQTPSHQVTQMGQEVILRCVPISNHLYFYWYRQILGQKVEFLVSFYNNEISEKSEIFDDQFSVERPDGSNFTLKIRSTKLEDSAMYFCASSKTGESNQPQHFGDGTRLSIL.

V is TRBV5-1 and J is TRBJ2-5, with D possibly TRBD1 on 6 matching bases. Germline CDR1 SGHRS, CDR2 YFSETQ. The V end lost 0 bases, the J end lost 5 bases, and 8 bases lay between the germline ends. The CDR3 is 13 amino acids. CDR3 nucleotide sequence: TGCGCCAGCAGCTTGGCAGGGGCCGAGACCCAGTACTTC. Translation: CASSLAGAETQYF.

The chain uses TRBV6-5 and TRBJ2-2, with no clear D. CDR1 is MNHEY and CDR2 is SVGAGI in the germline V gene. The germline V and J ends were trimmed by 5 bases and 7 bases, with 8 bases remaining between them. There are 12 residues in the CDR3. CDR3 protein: CASSPFFGELFF. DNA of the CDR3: TGTGCCAGCAGTCCCTTTTTCGGGGAGCTGTTTTTT.

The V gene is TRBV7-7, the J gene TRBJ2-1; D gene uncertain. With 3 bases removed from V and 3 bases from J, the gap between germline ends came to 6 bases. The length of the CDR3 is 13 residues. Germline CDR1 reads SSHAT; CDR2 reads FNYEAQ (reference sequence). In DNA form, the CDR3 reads TGTGCCAGCAGCTTTTCCTTCTACAATGAGCAGTTCTTC. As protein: CASSFSFYNEQFF.

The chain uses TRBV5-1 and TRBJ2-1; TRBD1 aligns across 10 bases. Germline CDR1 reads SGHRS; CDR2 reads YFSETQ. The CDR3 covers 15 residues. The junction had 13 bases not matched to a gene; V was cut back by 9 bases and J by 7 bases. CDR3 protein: CATSNLDRGRNEQFF. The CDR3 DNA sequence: TGCGCCACCTCCAATTTAGACAGGGGGCGTAATGAGCAGTTCTTC.

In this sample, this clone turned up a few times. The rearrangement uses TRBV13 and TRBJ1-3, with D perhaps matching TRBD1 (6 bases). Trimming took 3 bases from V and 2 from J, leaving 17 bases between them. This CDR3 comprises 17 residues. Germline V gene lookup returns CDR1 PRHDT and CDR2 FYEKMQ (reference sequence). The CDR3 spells CASSFATGASAGNTIYF. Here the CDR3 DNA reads TGTGCCAGCAGCTTCGCGACAGGAGCGAGTGCTGGAAACACCATATATTTT.

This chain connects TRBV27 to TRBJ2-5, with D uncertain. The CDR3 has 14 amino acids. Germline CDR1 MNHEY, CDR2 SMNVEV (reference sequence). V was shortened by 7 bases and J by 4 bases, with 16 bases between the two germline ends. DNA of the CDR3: TGTGCCAGCAAAAATTTTGGGCTGGGAGAGACCCAGTACTTC. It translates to CASKNFGLGETQYF.

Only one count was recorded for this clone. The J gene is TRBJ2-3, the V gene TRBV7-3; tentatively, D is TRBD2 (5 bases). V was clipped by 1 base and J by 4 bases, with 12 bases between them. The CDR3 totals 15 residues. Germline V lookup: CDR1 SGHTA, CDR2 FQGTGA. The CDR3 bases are TGTGCCAGCAGCTTAATGTCTAGCTCGGCAGATACGCAGTATTTT. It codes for CASSLMSSSADTQYF. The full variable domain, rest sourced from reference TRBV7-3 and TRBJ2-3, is GAGVSQTPSNKVTEKGKYVELRCDPISGHTALYWYRQSLGQGPEFLIYFQGTGAADDSGLPNDRFFAVRPEGSVSTLKIQRTERGDSAVYLCASSLMSSSADTQYFGPGTRLTVL.

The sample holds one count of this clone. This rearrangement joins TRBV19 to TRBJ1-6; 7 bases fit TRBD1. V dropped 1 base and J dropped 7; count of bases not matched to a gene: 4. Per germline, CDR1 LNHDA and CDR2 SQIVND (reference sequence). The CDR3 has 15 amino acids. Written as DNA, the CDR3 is TGTGCCAGTAGTATAGCCGACAGGGTAAATTCACCCCTCCACTTT. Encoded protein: CASSIADRVNSPLHF.